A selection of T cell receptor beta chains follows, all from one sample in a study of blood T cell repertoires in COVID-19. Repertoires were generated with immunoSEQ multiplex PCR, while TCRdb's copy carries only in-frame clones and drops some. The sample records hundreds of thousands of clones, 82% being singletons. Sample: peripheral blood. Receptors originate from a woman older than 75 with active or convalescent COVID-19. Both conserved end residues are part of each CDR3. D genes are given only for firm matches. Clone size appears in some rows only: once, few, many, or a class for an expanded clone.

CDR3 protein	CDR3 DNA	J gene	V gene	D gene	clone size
CASSAGLQETQYF	TGTGCCAGCAGCGCGGGACTTCAGGAGACCCAGTACTTC	TRBJ2-5	TRBV5-6	.	.
CASSPSGSTDTQYF	TGTGCCAGCTCACCTAGCGGGAGCACAGATACGCAGTATTTT	TRBJ2-3	TRBV18	TRBD2	.
CASTGNFYEQYF	TGCGCCAGCACCGGGAACTTCTACGAGCAGTACTTC	TRBJ2-7	TRBV5-1	.	.
CASSLQDRGTEAFF	TGCGCCAGCAGCTTACAGGACAGGGGAACTGAAGCTTTCTTT	TRBJ1-1	TRBV5-1	TRBD1	.
CASSIAPYGRRLSQPQHF	TGTGCCAGTAGTATAGCCCCGTATGGACGGAGGCTGAGTCAGCCCCAGCATTTT	TRBJ1-5	TRBV19	.	.
CASKQLAGGHTQYF	TGTGCCAGCAAGCAACTAGCGGGGGGGCATACGCAGTATTTT	TRBJ2-3	TRBV2	TRBD2	.
CASSQGQGLNEQFF	TGTGCCAGCAGCCAGGGACAGGGGTTAAATGAGCAGTTCTTC	TRBJ2-1	TRBV3-1/TRBV3-2	TRBD1	.
CASSLGAGVSSEKLFF	TGTGCCAGCAGTCTAGGGGCAGGGGTATCAAGTGAAAAACTGTTTTTT	TRBJ1-4	TRBV25-1	.	.
CASSLGTTGVDSPLHF	TGTGCCAGCAGCTTAGGGACAACAGGGGTGGATTCACCCCTCCACTTT	TRBJ1-6	TRBV7-6	TRBD1	.
CASSHNSNRENEQFF	TGCGCCAGCAGTCATAACTCCAACCGCGAAAATGAGCAGTTCTTC	TRBJ2-1	TRBV23-1	.	once
CATSRTGVYGYTF	TGTGCCACCTCCAGGACAGGGGTTTATGGCTACACCTTC	TRBJ1-2	TRBV25-1	TRBD1	few
CASSLGTDQPQHF	TGTGCCAGCAGTCTGGGGACAGATCAGCCCCAGCATTTT	TRBJ1-5	TRBV27	TRBD1	.
CASSTGRFPSGELFF	TGTGCCAGTAGCACTGGGCGATTTCCCAGCGGGGAGCTGTTTTTT	TRBJ2-2	TRBV19	.	.
CASSSGGEAFF	TGTGCCAGCAGCTCCGGCGGGGAAGCTTTCTTT	TRBJ1-1	TRBV12-3/TRBV12-4	.	.